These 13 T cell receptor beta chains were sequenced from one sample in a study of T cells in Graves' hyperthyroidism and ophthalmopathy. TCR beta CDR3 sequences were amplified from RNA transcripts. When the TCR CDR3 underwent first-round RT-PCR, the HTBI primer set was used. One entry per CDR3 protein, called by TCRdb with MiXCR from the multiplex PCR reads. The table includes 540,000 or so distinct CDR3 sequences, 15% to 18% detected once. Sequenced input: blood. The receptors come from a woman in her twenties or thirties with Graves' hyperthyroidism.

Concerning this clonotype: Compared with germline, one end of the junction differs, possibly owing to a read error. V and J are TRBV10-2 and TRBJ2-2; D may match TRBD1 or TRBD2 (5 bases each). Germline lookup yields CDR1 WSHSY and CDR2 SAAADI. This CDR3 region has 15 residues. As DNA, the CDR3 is TGCACCAGCAGTGAGTTGGGGGTGGGCACCGGGGAGCTGTTTTTT. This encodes CTSSELGVGTGELFF.

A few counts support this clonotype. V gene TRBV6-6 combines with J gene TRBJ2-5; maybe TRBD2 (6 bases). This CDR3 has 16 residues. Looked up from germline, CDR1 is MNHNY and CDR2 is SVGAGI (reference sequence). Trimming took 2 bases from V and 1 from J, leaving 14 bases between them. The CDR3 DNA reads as TGTGCCAGCAGTTACCTAAGAGCGGGCTCCCAAGAGACCCAGTACTTC. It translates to CASSYLRAGSQETQYF.

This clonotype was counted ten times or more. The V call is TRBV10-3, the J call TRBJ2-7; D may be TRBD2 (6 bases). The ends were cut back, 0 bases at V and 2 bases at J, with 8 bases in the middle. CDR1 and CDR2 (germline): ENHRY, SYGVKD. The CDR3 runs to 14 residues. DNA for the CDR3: TGTGCCATCAGTGAGTCGGAGGGGCCCTACGAGCAGTACTTC. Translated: CAISESEGPYEQYF.

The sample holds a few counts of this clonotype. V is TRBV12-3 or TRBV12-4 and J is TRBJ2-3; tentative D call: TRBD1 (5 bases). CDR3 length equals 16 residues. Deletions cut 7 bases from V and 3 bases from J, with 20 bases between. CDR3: CASTLYQGLPTDTQYF. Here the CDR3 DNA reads TGTGCCAGCACCCTTTACCAGGGTCTCCCGACAGATACGCAGTATTTT.

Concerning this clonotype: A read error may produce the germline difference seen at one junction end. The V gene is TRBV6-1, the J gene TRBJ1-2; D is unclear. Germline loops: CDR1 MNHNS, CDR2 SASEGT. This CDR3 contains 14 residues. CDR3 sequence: CASREGSLDYGYTF. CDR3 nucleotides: TGTGCCAGCAGGGAAGGAAGCCTGGACTATGGCTACACCTTC.

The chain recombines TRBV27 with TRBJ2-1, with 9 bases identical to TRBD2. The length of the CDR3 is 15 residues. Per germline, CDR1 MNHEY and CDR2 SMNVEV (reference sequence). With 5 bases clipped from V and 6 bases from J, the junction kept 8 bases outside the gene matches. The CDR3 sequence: CASSARTSESNEQFF. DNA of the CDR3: TGTGCCAGCAGTGCCCGGACTAGCGAGAGCAATGAGCAGTTCTTC.

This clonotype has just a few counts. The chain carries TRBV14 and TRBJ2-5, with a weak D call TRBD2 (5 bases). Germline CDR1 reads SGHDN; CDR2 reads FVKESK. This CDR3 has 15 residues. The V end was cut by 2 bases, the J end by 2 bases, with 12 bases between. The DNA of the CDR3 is TGTGCCAGCAGCCAATGGTTCACTAGACAAGAGACCCAGTACTTC. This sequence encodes CASSQWFTRQETQYF.

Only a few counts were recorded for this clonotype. CDR3 in DNA: TGTGCCAGCAGCTTAATGGTTATGAAAGGGAGGTACAGCTATGGCTACACCTTC. It is translated as CASSLMVMKGRYSYGYTF. The chain carries TRBV7-2 and TRBJ1-2, with no clear D. There are 18 residues in the CDR3. The V gene's germline CDR1 is SGHTA and CDR2 FQGNSA. V shed 2 bases and J shed 4 bases, with 23 bases lying between them.

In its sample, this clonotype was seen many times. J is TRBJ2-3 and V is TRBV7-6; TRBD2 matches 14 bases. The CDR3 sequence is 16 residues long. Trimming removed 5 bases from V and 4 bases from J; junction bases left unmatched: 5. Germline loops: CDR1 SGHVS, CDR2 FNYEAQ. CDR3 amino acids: CASSTTSGRAPDTQYF. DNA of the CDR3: TGTGCCAGCAGCACGACTAGCGGGAGGGCCCCAGATACGCAGTATTTT.

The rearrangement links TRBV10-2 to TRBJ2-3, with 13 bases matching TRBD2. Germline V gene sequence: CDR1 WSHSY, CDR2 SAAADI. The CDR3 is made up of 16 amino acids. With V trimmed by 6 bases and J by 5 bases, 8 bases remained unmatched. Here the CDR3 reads CASRGGLAGEGDTQYF. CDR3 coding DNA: TGCGCCAGCAGAGGAGGACTAGCGGGAGAGGGAGATACGCAGTATTTT.

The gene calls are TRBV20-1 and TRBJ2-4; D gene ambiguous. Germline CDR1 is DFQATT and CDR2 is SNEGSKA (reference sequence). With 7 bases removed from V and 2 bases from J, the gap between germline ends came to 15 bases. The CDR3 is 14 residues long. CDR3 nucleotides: TGCAGTGTTCCCGATTCGGTTACCAAAAACATTCAGTACTTC. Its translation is CSVPDSVTKNIQYF.

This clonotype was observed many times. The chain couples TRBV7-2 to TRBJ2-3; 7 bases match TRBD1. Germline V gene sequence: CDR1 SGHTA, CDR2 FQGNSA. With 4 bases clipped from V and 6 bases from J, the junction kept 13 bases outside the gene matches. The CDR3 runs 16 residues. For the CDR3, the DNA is TGTGCCAGCAGCTACCACAGGGGAAGGTTTGGGGATACGCAGTATTTT. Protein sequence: CASSYHRGRFGDTQYF.

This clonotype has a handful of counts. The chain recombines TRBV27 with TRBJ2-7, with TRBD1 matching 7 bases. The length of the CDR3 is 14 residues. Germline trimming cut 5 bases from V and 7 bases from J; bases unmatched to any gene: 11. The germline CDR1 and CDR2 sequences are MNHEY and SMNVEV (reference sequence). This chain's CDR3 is CASSQGVSFTEQYF. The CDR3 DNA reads TGTGCCAGCAGTCAGGGGGTCTCCTTTACTGAGCAGTACTTC.